This TCR beta chain is drawn from a study of blood T cell repertoires in COVID-19 (dated by TCRdb to about 2020). General notes on the study: Samples from collaborators originated in the United States, Italy and Spain and spanned both the acute and convalescent phases of COVID-19. The dataset comprised deeply sampled blood TCRbeta repertoires from subjects exposed to, actively infected with, or recovered from COVID-19. The sample metadata nearly always contained a de-identified subject ID, COVID-19 status, age in years and sex. The samples were drawn from two sources: the first 160 participants of the ongoing ImmuneRACE study, and about 1,300 subjects contributed by 6 global collaborators. Where available, HLA class I and class II types were taken from metadata supplied by the sample provider and were not determined by assay-based typing. The prospective study material was composed of cDNA or gDNA derived from T cells, B-cell-depleted T cells, or PBMCs. The repertoires were released in a freely available public database intended as a resource for research on the immune response to SARS-CoV-2.

Collaborating institutions collected whole blood in K2EDTA tubes following their own protocols. For TCRbeta analysis, collaborators shipped samples in one of three forms: frozen whole blood, isolated PBMCs, or DNA extracted from either of those sample types. TCRbeta CDR3 regions were amplified from genomic DNA using the immunoSEQ Assay, a bias-controlled multiplex PCR. For the original study's pipeline: Within the assay, amplification of reference gene primers was used to estimate how many nucleated cells each sample contained. To quantify the absolute abundance of each unique TCRbeta CDR3 rearrangement, sequence reads were collapsed and filtered. For each sample, productive Simpson clonality was calculated as the square root of Simpson's diversity index across productive rearrangements. Drawn from immuneACCESS, this table holds only the in-frame rearrangements with V and J called that TCRdb kept. Clones are partly lost; checked studies trace under half to an unresolved V gene and leave the rest unexplained. V, J and clone size reflect that table, while D and trimming were determined from the DNA. Here the sample has about 150,000 clones; 84% occur a single time. The top ten clonotypes cover roughly 15% of the sample.

Worth noting for this clone: Its antigen target is currently unknown. It has no much larger one-base neighbor in the sample; base qualities were not kept. The sample has other DNA sequences that encode this CDR3 too.

Trimming removed 8 bases from V and 0 bases from J, leaving 8 bases between the germline ends. The CDR3 holds 13 amino acids from the cysteine to the phenylalanine. Only the CDR3 DNA stays, 39 bases, in frame from base 1. The germline V gene encodes CDR1 MNHEY and CDR2 SVGAGI. Study-wide findings and limitations: The amount of clinical and demographic metadata varied by source and participant and was provided uncurated.

The sample comprised peripheral blood. This TCR derives from a man between 18 and 35 years old with active or convalescent COVID-19. The chain employs TRBV6-5 and TRBJ1-3; no D segment can be confidently identified. For the CDR3, the sequence is CASRLDSGNTIYF. The sequence in DNA is TGTGCCAGCCGTTTAGACTCTGGAAACACCATATATTTT.